A single T cell receptor beta chain is shown here with its context. Its antigen remains unidentified. Base qualities are not provided; no much larger clone lies one nucleotide away. This record belongs to a study of blood T cells in healthy people across ages (dated by TCRdb to the mid-2010s). General notes on the study: In model experiments, template switching captured roughly one uniquely barcoded TCR beta cDNA molecule for every two T cells. To track age-related changes in TCR beta repertoire diversity, the study relied on deep sequencing normalized with unique cDNA molecular identifiers. The donors were divided into four age groups: young (average around 16 years), middle-aged (about 39), aged (approximately 59) and long-lived (about 84). The study analyzed two additional independent replicas of 1 million unique cDNA reads from the same blood draw for two donors, one aged 18 to 29 and one aged 80 or older.

The research as a whole found: Observed TCR beta diversity correlated strongly with the percentage of naive T cells measured by flow cytometry. Estimates of total diversity based on one million sequenced T cells were regarded as lower bounds and as underestimates. Compared with the aged group, the long-lived group had more naive CD4+ T cells, fewer expanded clones and increased TCR diversity, a pattern suggesting age selection. Donor CMV infection status was unknown, potentially confounding age-related changes in expanded clonotypes. Since profiling was done on bulk unsorted PBMCs, naive and antigen-experienced compartments could not be conclusively compared. Observed TCR beta diversity per million T cells fell roughly linearly with age, and a significant reduction was already apparent by age roughly 40.

Libraries were made using 5' RACE. Instrument on record: Illumina HiSeq 2500. The second PCR ran for roughly 7 to 12 cycles and used a J-beta primer mix along with a sample-barcoded 5' primer. A template-switch 5' adaptor carrying 12 random nucleotides introduced a unique molecular identifier onto each TCR beta cDNA molecule. At least 2.5 million CDR3-containing paired-end reads were obtained from each sample. The Mint cDNA synthesis kit, primed by a TRBC-specific oligonucleotide, was used to synthesize first-strand cDNA from all RNA. After uracil-DNA glycosylase treatment, a first 18-cycle PCR used universal primers M1SS and BC2_uni_R on all cDNA. In the original analysis: For normalization, 1 million high-quality reads were randomly selected from each sample, with every read carrying a distinct molecular identifier. Reads sharing molecular identifiers were discarded rather than binned into consensus sequences. CDR3 identification, clonotype clustering and error correction used MiTCR with a Q25 quality threshold and the strictest error-elimination algorithm. A nonparametric unseen species model with Euler transformation was used to estimate lower-bound total TCR beta diversity. TCRdb itself trimmed the public reads at Q25 with fastp, ran MiXCR and retained productive beta chains. Records with the same CDR3 protein are collapsed into one entry carrying the most frequent genes and DNA. TCRdb's processing, not the study's, gives the V and J calls here. The sample has over a million distinct CDR3 sequences on record, almost 25% of them singletons. The ten biggest clones cover about 0.69% of the sample.

The donors were roughly 39 Caucasian individuals from Russia, aged roughly 6 to 95 years, who were systemically healthy. Each donor gave 8 to 10 milliliters of peripheral blood, drawn into EDTA-treated Vacutainer tubes. Ficoll-Paque density-gradient centrifugation was used to isolate PBMCs, with at least 6 million obtained per sample. Trizol reagent was used to extract total RNA from PBMCs, with at least 5 micrograms per sample. For every donor, an aliquot of PBMCs went through flow cytometry to measure the percentages of naive CD45RAhigh/CD27high T cells. Spanning cysteine to phenylalanine, the CDR3 consists of 15 amino acids. The read is trimmed to its CDR3 DNA, 45 bases read in frame from base 1. The germline V gene yields SGDLS for CDR1 and YYNGEE for CDR2. Cut back by 6 bases and 0 bases, the V and J ends lie 13 bases apart. These data were likewise used in another study, on T cells of mothers and their children. From the second report: The donors were nine systemically healthy Caucasian individuals, made up of three mothers and their six children. cDNA synthesis consumed the entire amount of extracted RNA, loaded at approximately 1.6 ug RNA in each 15 ul reaction. In the second PCR, sample barcodes and 2-4 random nucleotides were introduced via the M1S primer. Over 10 million TCR beta CDR3 reads came from each mother, compared with around 3 million reads from each child. Thymic selection shapes the output of TCR recombination in a similar way in related and unrelated pairs, and inherited differences have a minor effect. Normalized repertoire overlap was always found to be slightly, but never significantly, higher in related mother-child pairs than in unrelated mother-child pairs. No persistent microchimeric T cell clones were detected, at a sensitivity of roughly 100 clones per million clonotypes. To look for features that set related mother-child pairs apart from unrelated individuals, the researchers ran deep NGS to compare the TCR beta repertoires of mothers and children. On average, the children were approximately 11 +/- 4 years old, while the mothers were about 37 +/- 4 years old. Libraries were sequenced on Illumina HiSeq 2000 with 100+100 nt paired-end reads after adapter ligation with NEBNext reagents. To prevent cross-contamination, the mother and child libraries were prepared one month apart and sequenced in separate runs. Each donor had between about 450,000 and 2,100,000 distinct TCR beta clonotypes identified. Naive TCR beta clonotypes were estimated from low-frequency clonotypes matched to each donor's FACS-determined naive share, without sorting.

Sequenced input: blood. The clonotype was recovered from a girl aged 2 to 9 in good health. The chain is made from TRBV9 and TRBJ1-3; TRBD1 is a possible D gene, resting on 5 matching bases. The CDR3 region reads CASTGGESSGNTIYF. The bases are TGTGCCAGCACCGGGGGAGAAAGCTCTGGAAACACCATATATTTT.